This is a list of T cell receptor beta chains from one sample in a study of T cells in Graves' hyperthyroidism and ophthalmopathy. A single record per CDR3 protein comes from TCRdb applying MiXCR to the multiplex PCR reads. The table lists a few hundred thousand distinct CDR3 sequences, roughly an eighth of them singletons. The sample consisted of blood. The source is a woman younger than 35 with Graves' hyperthyroidism. Both conserved end residues are part of each CDR3. Each record gives: D gene, J gene, V gene, clone size, CDR3 protein, CDR3 DNA. The D gene is left open where the match is weak. Clone size is shown for a subset of rows, as once, few, many or a class of expanded clone.

TRBD1 | TRBJ1-1 | TRBV9 | NA | CASSPPGQGYTEAFF | TGTGCCAGCAGCCCGCCGGGACAGGGTTACACTGAAGCTTTCTTT
TRBD2 | TRBJ2-5 | TRBV29-1 | few | CSVEGGGSSETQYF | TGCAGCGTTGAAGGCGGGGGTTCTTCGGAGACCCAGTACTTC
NA | TRBJ1-4 | TRBV6-1 | many | CASRGNEKLFF | TGTGCCAGCAGGGGAAATGAAAAACTGTTTTTT
NA | TRBJ1-6 | TRBV28 | few | CTSSSFGQTDLHF | TGTACCAGCAGTTCTTTTGGGCAGACAGACCTCCACTTT
NA | TRBJ2-2 | TRBV28 | NA | CASSLWGGGAGELFF | TGTGCCAGCAGTTTATGGGGGGGGGGCGCCGGGGAGCTGTTTTTT
TRBD1 | TRBJ1-2 | TRBV9 | many | CASSPRDSELYGYTF | TGTGCCAGCAGCCCCCGGGACAGTGAACTTTATGGCTACACCTTC
NA | TRBJ2-1 | TRBV4-1 | many | CASSQDRFQSYNEQFF | TGCGCCAGCAGCCAAGATAGGTTCCAGTCCTACAATGAGCAGTTCTTC
TRBD2 | TRBJ2-3 | TRBV20-1 | many | CSARDASGRGTQYF | TGCAGTGCTAGAGATGCTAGCGGGAGGGGGACGCAGTATTTT
TRBD1 | TRBJ2-7 | TRBV13 | many | CASRSTGTGDYEQYF | TGTGCCAGCAGATCCACCGGGACAGGGGACTACGAGCAGTACTTC
TRBD2 | TRBJ2-3 | TRBV12-3/TRBV12-4 | many | CASSFGRELGGTQYF | TGTGCCAGCAGTTTTGGGCGGGAGTTGGGAGGCACGCAGTATTTT
NA | TRBJ1-2 | TRBV10-3 | few | CAISEPGTDNYGYTF | TGTGCCATCAGTGAGCCCGGGACCGATAACTATGGCTACACCTTC
NA | TRBJ1-6 | TRBV6-2/TRBV6-3 | NA | CASRTPRGPLHF | TGTGCCAGCAGGACCCCAAGAGGGCCCCTCCACTTT
NA | TRBJ2-4 | TRBV28 | many | CASSSNWATAKNIQYF | TGTGCCAGCAGTTCCAACTGGGCTACCGCCAAAAACATTCAGTACTTC
TRBD2 | TRBJ2-1 | TRBV29-1 | NA | CSVVGGASGSSEQFF | TGCAGCGTTGTGGGGGGGGCTAGCGGGAGTAGTGAGCAGTTCTTC
TRBD1 | TRBJ2-3 | TRBV9 | many | CASSGGTASTDTQYF | TGTGCCAGCAGCGGGGGGACAGCTAGCACAGATACGCAGTATTTT
TRBD2 | TRBJ2-7 | TRBV20-1 | many | CSARAPKTSGSLGEQYF | TGCAGTGCTAGAGCCCCTAAGACTAGCGGGAGTTTAGGCGAGCAGTACTTC
NA | TRBJ1-5 | TRBV24-1 | NA | CATKGRVGQPQHF | TGTGCCACCAAGGGCAGGGTCGGTCAGCCCCAGCATTTT
TRBD2 | TRBJ2-1 | TRBV7-6 | many | CASSLQVAGVLGDEQFF | TGTGCCAGCAGCTTACAGGTAGCGGGAGTTCTTGGCGATGAGCAGTTCTTC
TRBD1 | TRBJ1-1 | TRBV28 | NA | CASRGTGRHTEAFF | TGTGCCAGCAGGGGGACAGGGCGGCACACTGAAGCTTTCTTT
TRBD1 | TRBJ1-5 | TRBV6-2/TRBV6-3 | many | CASSDRDRGFGNQPQHF | TGTGCCAGCAGTGACCGGGACAGGGGGTTTGGCAATCAGCCCCAGCATTTT
TRBD2 | TRBJ2-5 | TRBV20-1 | many | CSARVPGLAGGPRETQYF | TGCAGTGCTAGAGTCCCGGGACTAGCGGGAGGGCCGAGGGAGACCCAGTACTTC
TRBD1 | TRBJ1-2 | TRBV30 | NA | CAWGQGINYGYTF | TGTGCCTGGGGACAGGGGATTAACTATGGCTACACCTTC
NA | TRBJ2-7 | TRBV10-3 | many | CAIRGDASYEQYF | TGTGCCATCAGGGGCGACGCCTCCTACGAGCAGTACTTC
TRBD2 | TRBJ2-1 | TRBV12-3/TRBV12-4 | many | CASSRTRLAGGTYNEQFF | TGTGCCAGCAGTCGTACTAGACTAGCGGGAGGGACCTACAATGAGCAGTTCTTC
NA | TRBJ1-1 | TRBV30 | many | CAWRNMNTEAFF | TGTGCCTGGAGAAACATGAACACTGAAGCTTTCTTT
NA | TRBJ2-5 | TRBV24-1 | NA | CATSYSAGSEETQYF | TGTGCCACCAGTTACTCTGCGGGATCGGAAGAGACCCAGTACTTC
NA | TRBJ1-2 | TRBV15 | few | CATGVSGGAGYTF | TGTGCCACCGGTGTATCCGGGGGCGCAGGCTACACCTTC
TRBD1 | TRBJ1-4 | TRBV4-1 | few | CASSQGLAGGGEKLFF | TGCGCCAGCAGCCAAGGTCTCGCAGGGGGGGGAGAAAAACTGTTTTTT
TRBD2 | TRBJ2-1 | TRBV29-1 | NA | CSGTGLAGASYNEQFF | TGCAGCGGGACTGGACTAGCGGGAGCCTCCTACAATGAGCAGTTCTTC
TRBD1 | TRBJ1-6 | TRBV6-2/TRBV6-3 | NA | CASSYYQTGWHSPLHF | TGTGCCAGCAGTTACTACCAGACAGGGTGGCATTCACCCCTCCACTTT
NA | TRBJ2-3 | TRBV2 | NA | CASSDSGGLTDTQYF | TGTGCCAGCAGTGATTCTGGCGGACTAACAGATACGCAGTATTTT
NA | TRBJ1-1 | TRBV2 | many | CASNRDGTNTEAFF | TGTGCCAGCAACCGGGACGGTACTAACACTGAAGCTTTCTTT
NA | TRBJ2-3 | TRBV20-1 | NA | CSALGGGSSTDTQYF | TGCAGTGCCCTCGGGGGAGGCTCGAGCACAGATACGCAGTATTTT
NA | TRBJ2-3 | TRBV5-6 | NA | CASSLAWSSSSTDTQYF | TGTGCCAGCAGCTTGGCATGGTCGTCCTCTAGCACAGATACGCAGTATTTT